These 14 T cell receptor beta chains share one sample of origin, sequenced in a study of T cells in Graves' hyperthyroidism and ophthalmopathy. From RNA transcripts, TCR beta CDR3 regions were amplified. RT-PCR in the first round (using the HTBI primer set) targeted the TCR CDR3. MiXCR, run by TCRdb on the multiplex PCR reads, gives a single entry per CDR3 protein. This sample yields about 560,000 distinct CDR3 sequences, of which approximately 16% are seen a single time; around a sixth belongs to the top ten. Sequences were obtained from blood. Receptors were obtained from a woman between 18 and 29 years old with Graves' hyperthyroidism.

A word on this clonotype: A single base separates this from a much larger clone, so it may be a read error. This sequence joins TRBV20-1 and TRBJ1-2; 8 bases match TRBD1. Germline V gene sequence: CDR1 DFQATT, CDR2 SNEGSKA (reference sequence). J gave up 8 bases and V 5 bases, and 19 bases lay outside the gene matches. This CDR3 has 16 residues. DNA of the CDR3: TGCAGTGCTGGGATCGGGACAGGTGCGACGGTTAGGGGCTACACCTTC. It translates to CSAGIGTGATVRGYTF.

This clonotype was recorded many times. V is TRBV12-3 or TRBV12-4 and J is TRBJ1-1; D may be TRBD1 (5 bases). V dropped 6 bases and J dropped 11 bases, with 13 bases sitting between them. There are 11 residues in the CDR3. CDR3 bases: TGTGCCAGCAGCTGGGGGGGATCCGCTTTCTTT. It is translated as CASSWGGSAFF.

There are a few counts of this clonotype. The chain uses TRBV5-1 and TRBJ2-3; 8 bases fit TRBD2. Germline V gives CDR1 SGHRS, CDR2 YFSETQ. Losses at the gene ends were 1 base for V and 5 bases for J; bases not matched to a gene: 3. The CDR3 covers 14 residues. The CDR3, as DNA: TGCGCCAGCAGCTTGACGCTAGCGGGAGATACGCAGTATTTT. Translation: CASSLTLAGDTQYF.

The chain combines TRBV11-2 with TRBJ2-7, with 8 bases matching TRBD1. This CDR3 is 15 amino acids long. Per germline, CDR1 SGHAT and CDR2 FQNNGV. J gave up 3 bases and V 1 base, and 5 bases lay outside the gene matches. The CDR3, as DNA: TGTGCCAGCAGCTTAGGGACAGGGACGATCTACGAGCAGTACTTC. Its translation is CASSLGTGTIYEQYF. The whole variable domain, remainder taken from reference TRBV11-2 and TRBJ2-7, is EAGVAQSPRYKIIEKRQSVAFWCNPISGHATLYWYQQILGQGPKLLIQFQNNGVVDDSQLPKDRFSAERLKGVDSTLKIQPAKLEDSAVYLCASSLGTGTIYEQYFGPGTRLTVT.

The CDR3 DNA is TGTGCCAGCAGCTTTCCAGCGGGAGGTTACAATGAGCAGTTCTTC. It specifies CASSFPAGGYNEQFF. The rearrangement links TRBV11-2 to TRBJ2-1, with TRBD2 matching over 9 bases. Germline values: CDR1 SGHAT, CDR2 FQNNGV. The trim removed 3 bases at V and 4 bases at J, leaving 4 bases unmatched. This CDR3 spans 15 amino acids.

This clonotype was found many times. The chain couples TRBV12-3 or TRBV12-4 to TRBJ1-1, with D uncertain. V lost 1 base and J lost 5, with 11 bases in between. This CDR3 comprises 14 residues. CDR3 bases: TGTGCCAGCAGTTTAGAGGGTAGAGGGACTGAAGCTTTCTTT. Translated, it gives CASSLEGRGTEAFF.

The V call is TRBV20-1, the J call TRBJ2-7, with D possibly TRBD2 on 5 matching bases. In germline, CDR1 is DFQATT, CDR2 SNEGSKA (reference sequence). The V end was cut by 6 bases, the J end by 6 bases, with 12 bases between. This CDR3 has 11 residues. In DNA, the CDR3 is TGCAGTGCCAGCGGAACCGGCGAGCAGTACTTC. Its translation: CSASGTGEQYF.

This clonotype was detected ten times or more. The CDR3 DNA is TGTGCCACCAGCAGAGGACAGGGACCTTCCACAGATACGCAGTATTTT. Residues: CATSRGQGPSTDTQYF. The chain uses TRBV15 and TRBJ2-3, with 7 bases fitting TRBD1. The CDR3 contains 16 residues. The germline V gene encodes CDR1 LNHNV and CDR2 YYDKDF (reference sequence). J gave up 2 bases and V 1 base, and 6 bases lay outside the gene matches.

V gene TRBV20-1 combines with J gene TRBJ2-7, with D hard to call. V was cut by 3 bases and J by 2 bases, with 8 bases left in between. CDR3 length equals 12 residues. The germline CDR1 and CDR2 sequences are DFQATT and SNEGSKA (reference sequence). The DNA of the CDR3 is TGCAGTGCTAGTCGGACCACCTACGAGCAGTACTTC. Encoded protein: CSASRTTYEQYF.

This clonotype appeared a few times. The chain employs TRBV4-1 and TRBJ2-7; TRBD2 aligns across 13 bases. Germline V gene data show CDR1 as MGHRA and CDR2 as YSYEKL. The length of the CDR3 is 17 residues. V gave up 5 bases and J gave up 3 bases; unmatched junction bases: 10. The CDR3 coding sequence is TGCGCCAGCAGCTCCCGGACTAGCGGGAGATTCGGCTACGAGCAGTACTTC. Protein product: CASSSRTSGRFGYEQYF.

The rearrangement links TRBV6-8 to TRBJ1-2; 10 bases fit TRBD1. The CDR3 covers 13 residues. From germline, CDR1 is MNHGY and CDR2 SAAAGT. V dropped 5 bases and J dropped 6; count of bases not matched to a gene: 3. The DNA for the CDR3 is TGTGCCAGCAGTGCAGACAGGGGGCATGGCTACACCTTC. It specifies CASSADRGHGYTF.

This clonotype has at least ten counts. The chain is built from TRBV20-1 and TRBJ2-7; D possibly corresponds to TRBD1 (5 bases). Germline V gene sequence: CDR1 DFQATT, CDR2 SNEGSKA (reference sequence). V was trimmed by 2 bases and J by 4 bases, leaving 15 bases between them. The CDR3 contains 14 residues. In DNA, the CDR3 is TGCAGTGCTAGACCGTATCTTAGGGGTTACGAGCAGTACTTC. Translation gives CSARPYLRGYEQYF.

The chain is built from TRBV12-3 or TRBV12-4 and TRBJ2-5; the match to TRBD1 covers 7 bases. J was trimmed by 4 bases and V by 4 bases; bases with no gene match: 6. This CDR3 has 14 residues. The chain's CDR3 is CASSSTGKTETQYF. In DNA form, the CDR3 reads TGTGCCAGCAGTTCGACAGGGAAGACAGAGACCCAGTACTTC.

To note about this clonotype: Given a much more abundant clone one base away, this may be a read error. This sequence joins TRBV20-1 and TRBJ2-7; no reliable D call. Germline CDR1 reads DFQATT; CDR2 reads SNEGSKA (reference sequence). The CDR3 covers 14 residues. The CDR3, as DNA: TGCAGTGCTAGAGATCTCTATACATCCTACGAGCTGTACTTC. This encodes CSARDLYTSYELYF.